The 19 T cell receptor beta chains below all came from one sample that was sequenced in a study of response to subunit inactivated influenza vaccine. TCRdb reprocessed the RT-PCR reads via MiXCR and lists one record per CDR3 protein. In the table there are about 240,000 distinct CDR3 sequences, 10% to 15% of which are singletons. The sequences come from non-naive T cells sorted from PBMCs, collected less than 15 days before vaccination. The receptors originated from a man aged 45-65 years who received an inactivated influenza vaccine.

Concerning this clonotype itself: At one boundary the junction diverges from the germline segment, which might be a read error. The chain couples TRBV5-1 to TRBJ2-1, with 12 bases fitting TRBD2. This CDR3 comprises 16 residues. The V gene's germline CDR1 is SGHRS and CDR2 YFSETQ. CDR3 coding DNA: TGCGCCGGCAGCCACCAAGCTAGCGGGAGGGCCCATGAGCAGTTCTTC. It translates to CAGSHQASGRAHEQFF.

The genes are TRBV4-2 and TRBJ2-3; TRBD2 is a possible D gene (6 bases). CDR3 length equals 15 residues. Between the trimmed V and J ends, which lost 8 bases and 4 bases, there was a span of 19 bases. Germline V gives CDR1 LGHNA, CDR2 YNFKEQ. The CDR3 region has the DNA TGTGCCAGCGGGAAAGTGGGAGGTCGGGCAGATACGCAGTATTTT. It specifies CASGKVGGRADTQYF.

This clonotype has a handful of counts. The rearrangement links TRBV30 to TRBJ2-5; D might be TRBD1 (6 bases). The germline CDR1 and CDR2 sequences are GTSNPN and SVGIG (reference sequence). The CDR3 covers 12 residues. V was shortened by 7 bases and J by 5 bases, with 14 bases between the two germline ends. In nucleotides, the CDR3 is TGTGCCTTCTCCAGGGGTGGGGAGACCCAGTACTTC. It yields the protein CAFSRGGETQYF.

The chain is built from TRBV6-5 and TRBJ1-2, with D perhaps matching TRBD1 (6 bases). The CDR3 is 12 amino acids. Germline V gene sequence: CDR1 MNHEY, CDR2 SVGAGI. V gave up 6 bases and J gave up 14 bases, with 19 bases separating them. The CDR3 bases are TGTGCCAGCAGCCCCAATCAGGGGCGCGCGACCTTC. Protein: CASSPNQGRATF.

The V call is TRBV20-1, the J call TRBJ1-2; D possibly corresponds to TRBD1 (6 bases). The germline V gene encodes CDR1 DFQATT and CDR2 SNEGSKA (reference sequence). The germline V and J ends were trimmed by 3 bases and 1 base, with 9 bases remaining between them. This CDR3 spans 13 amino acids. CDR3 amino acids: CSARDSVNYGYTF. For the CDR3, the DNA is TGCAGTGCTAGGGACAGCGTTAACTATGGCTACACCTTC.

This clonotype has ten or more counts. This chain connects TRBV28 to TRBJ2-3, with 7 nucleotides matching TRBD2. The CDR3 is 20 amino acids. The junction had 20 bases not matched to a gene; V was cut back by 3 bases and J by 2 bases. CDR1 is MDHEN and CDR2 is SYDVKM in the germline V gene. CDR3 coding DNA: TGTGCCAGCAGTTTCGTTCTTCGGTTGGATTCGACTAGCCTCACAGATACGCAGTATTTT. Its protein product is CASSFVLRLDSTSLTDTQYF.

The gene calls are TRBV2 and TRBJ1-1; D is unclear. Deletions cut 2 bases from V and 5 bases from J, with 9 bases between. CDR3 size: 13 residues. CDR1 is SNHLY, CDR2 FYNNEI, per germline. CDR3 residues: CASSEPQGTEAFF. CDR3 DNA sequence: TGTGCCAGCAGTGAACCACAAGGGACTGAAGCTTTCTTT.

This clonotype was seen a few times. Written as DNA, the CDR3 is TGCGCCAGCAGCTTGGCCAGGGCCAATGAGCAGTTCTTC. As protein: CASSLARANEQFF. The chain joins TRBV5-1 to TRBJ2-1, with a possible D match to TRBD1 (5 bases). The length of the CDR3 is 13 residues. Per the germline V gene, CDR1 is SGHRS and CDR2 is YFSETQ. The V and J ends lost 0 bases and 6 bases respectively, with 7 bases between them.

The chain uses TRBV5-4 and TRBJ2-3; 9 nucleotides match TRBD1. Germline CDR1 and CDR2: SGHNT and YYREEE (reference sequence). The CDR3 has 15 amino acids. After removal of 4 bases from V and 5 bases from J, the junction contained 8 bases not matched to a gene. The CDR3 sequence is CASSLRQGGIDTQYF. The CDR3 region has the DNA TGTGCCAGCAGCCTCCGACAGGGGGGGATAGATACGCAGTATTTT.

This chain links TRBV3-1 with TRBJ2-5, with 7 bases aligning to TRBD1. CDR1 and CDR2 from the germline V gene are LGHDT and YNNKEL (reference sequence). V shed 0 bases, J shed 2 bases, and the junction held 6 bases outside the gene matches. The CDR3 length is 16 residues. The chain's CDR3 is CASSQDFRDRQETQYF. The CDR3 DNA sequence: TGTGCCAGCAGCCAAGACTTCCGGGACAGACAAGAGACCCAGTACTTC.

The chain employs TRBV30 and TRBJ2-4; D gene ambiguous. Germline CDR1 and CDR2: GTSNPN and SVGIG (reference sequence). This CDR3 comprises 13 residues. V was trimmed by 1 base and J by 2 bases, leaving 6 bases between them. The CDR3 region is CAWSGGSKNIQYF. DNA for the CDR3: TGTGCCTGGAGTGGGGGATCCAAAAACATTCAGTACTTC.

This chain connects TRBV14 to TRBJ2-1; D might be TRBD2 (6 bases). The CDR3 extends over 14 amino acids. The V gene's germline CDR1 is SGHDN and CDR2 FVKESK. The V end was cut by 3 bases, the J end by 8 bases, with 14 bases between. CDR3 DNA: TGTGCCAGCAGCCAGAGGGAAGCGGGCCATGAGCAGTTCTTC. It encodes CASSQREAGHEQFF.

The chain recombines TRBV4-3 with TRBJ2-1; D is undetermined. CDR3 length equals 16 residues. Trimming removed 0 bases at V and 0 bases at J, with 9 bases between. Germline CDR1 reads LGHNA; CDR2 reads YSLEER. The CDR3 DNA is TGCGCCAGCAGCCAAGATCGACTGCACTCCTACAATGAGCAGTTCTTC. This translates into CASSQDRLHSYNEQFF.

Here the CDR3 DNA reads TGTGCCAGCAGCCTGGACCCGGACACTGAAGCTTTCTTT. It encodes CASSLDPDTEAFF. The J gene is TRBJ1-1, the V gene TRBV7-8; no reliable D call. The CDR3 is made up of 13 amino acids. With 5 bases removed from V and 3 bases from J, the gap between germline ends came to 10 bases. The germline CDR1 and CDR2 sequences are SGHVS and FQNEAQ.

The chain combines TRBV20-1 with TRBJ2-5; 7 positions agree with TRBD2. Germline CDR1 and CDR2: DFQATT and SNEGSKA (reference sequence). The junction had 18 bases not matched to a gene; V was cut back by 5 bases and J by 9 bases. The CDR3 has 15 residues. CDR3 amino acids: CSAEALKRGGRAQYF. Here the CDR3 DNA reads TGCAGTGCTGAAGCGCTAAAGCGGGGTGGGCGAGCCCAGTACTTC.

This clonotype was detected ten times or more. In DNA form, the CDR3 reads TGCAGTGCTAGGAGGTGGATCCAAGAGACCCAGTACTTC. Translated: CSARRWIQETQYF. V gene TRBV20-1 combines with J gene TRBJ2-5, with D hard to call. There are 13 residues in the CDR3. Germline CDR1 DFQATT, CDR2 SNEGSKA (reference sequence). The ends were cut back, 3 bases at V and 1 base at J, with 9 bases in the middle.

V is TRBV15 and J is TRBJ2-7; TRBD1 or TRBD2 may be the D gene (5 bases each). CDR1 and CDR2 from the germline V gene are LNHNV and YYDKDF (reference sequence). The CDR3 has 13 amino acids. V lost 5 bases and J lost 4, with 12 bases in between. The CDR3 is CATSLRGGYEQYF. CDR3 DNA sequence: TGTGCCACCAGCCTGCGTGGGGGTTACGAGCAGTACTTC.

This clonotype was detected only a few times. V gene TRBV5-1 combines with J gene TRBJ1-1; D remains unclear. Trimming took 6 bases from V and 4 from J, leaving 13 bases between them. Per germline, CDR1 SGHRS and CDR2 YFSETQ. The CDR3 length is 13 residues. The CDR3 DNA reads TGCGCCAGCACGCACCAACTTGGCACTGAAGCTTTCTTT. This sequence encodes CASTHQLGTEAFF.

This clonotype was detected once. This chain links TRBV19 with TRBJ2-1, with 8 bases aligning to TRBD1. V dropped 0 bases and J dropped 6; count of bases not matched to a gene: 4. This CDR3 has 15 amino acids. Germline V CDR1 and CDR2: LNHDA, SQIVND (reference sequence). In DNA form, the CDR3 reads TGTGCCAGTAGTATAGAGTTCACAGGGGGCAATGAGCAGTTCTTC. Its translation is CASSIEFTGGNEQFF.